This T cell receptor (beta chain) was recovered during a study of CD8 T cells in ankylosing spondylitis. Trimming left V 3 bases short and J 4 bases short, with 11 bases between. The germline gives CDR1 MDHEN, CDR2 SYDVKM. This CDR3 has 14 residues. This clonotype was seen at least ten times. With molecular barcodes, quantitative 5'-RACE was used to make the TCR beta libraries. A single record per CDR3 protein comes from TCRdb applying MiXCR to the 5' RACE reads. The sample includes under 400,000 distinct CDR3 sequences, approximately 10% seen only once; the top ten take around 10%. The chain couples TRBV28 to TRBJ2-3, with D perhaps matching TRBD2 (6 bases). Sequences were obtained from blood, either unsorted or a sorted T cell fraction (not recorded which). This clonotype was obtained from a female donor with ankylosing spondylitis or in good health (not recorded which). The CDR3 nucleotides are TGTGCCAGCAGTTTCAGGGACTTGGCAGATACGCAGTATTTT. Amino acids: CASSFRDLADTQYF.